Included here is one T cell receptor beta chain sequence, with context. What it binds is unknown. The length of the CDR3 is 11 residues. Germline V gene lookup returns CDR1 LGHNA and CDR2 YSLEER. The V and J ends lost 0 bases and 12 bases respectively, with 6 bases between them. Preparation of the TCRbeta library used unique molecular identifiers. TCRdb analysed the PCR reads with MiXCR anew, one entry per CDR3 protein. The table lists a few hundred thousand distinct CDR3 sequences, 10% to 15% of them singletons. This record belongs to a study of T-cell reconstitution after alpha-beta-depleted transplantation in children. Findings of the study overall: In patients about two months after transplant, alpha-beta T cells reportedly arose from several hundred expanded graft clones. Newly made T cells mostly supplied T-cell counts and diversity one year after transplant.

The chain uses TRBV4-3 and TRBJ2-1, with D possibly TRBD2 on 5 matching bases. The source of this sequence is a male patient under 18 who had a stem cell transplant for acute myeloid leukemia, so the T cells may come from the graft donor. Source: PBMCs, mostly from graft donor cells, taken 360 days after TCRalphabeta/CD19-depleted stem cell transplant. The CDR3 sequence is CASSQDGGQFF. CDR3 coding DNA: TGCGCCAGCAGCCAAGATGGAGGGCAGTTCTTC.